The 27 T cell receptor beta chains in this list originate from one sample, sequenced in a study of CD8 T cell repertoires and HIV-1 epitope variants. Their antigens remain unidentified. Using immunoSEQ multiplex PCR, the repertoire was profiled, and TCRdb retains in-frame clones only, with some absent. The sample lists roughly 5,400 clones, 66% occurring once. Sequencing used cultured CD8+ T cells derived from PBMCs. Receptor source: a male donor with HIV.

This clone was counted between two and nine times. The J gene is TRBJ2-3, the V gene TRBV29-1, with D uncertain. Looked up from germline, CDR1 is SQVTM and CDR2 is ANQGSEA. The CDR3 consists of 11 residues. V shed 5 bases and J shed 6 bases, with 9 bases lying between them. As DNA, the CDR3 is TGCAGCGTTCTCCCCCTGGATACGCAGTATTTT. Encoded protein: CSVLPLDTQYF.

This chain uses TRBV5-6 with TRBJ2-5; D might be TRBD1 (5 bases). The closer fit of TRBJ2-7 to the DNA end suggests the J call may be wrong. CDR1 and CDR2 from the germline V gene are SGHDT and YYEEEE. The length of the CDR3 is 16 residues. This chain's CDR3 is CASSHTVGQLTYEQYF. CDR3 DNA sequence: TGTGCCAGCAGCCACACAGTGGGGCAGTTAACCTACGAGCAGTACTTC.

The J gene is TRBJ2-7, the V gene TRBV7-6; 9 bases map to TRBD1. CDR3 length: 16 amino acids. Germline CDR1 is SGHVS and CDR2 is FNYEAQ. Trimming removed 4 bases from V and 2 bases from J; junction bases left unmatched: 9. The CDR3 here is CASSYLTGGPTYEQYF. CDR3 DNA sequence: TGTGCCAGCAGCTACTTGACAGGGGGGCCAACCTACGAGCAGTACTTC.

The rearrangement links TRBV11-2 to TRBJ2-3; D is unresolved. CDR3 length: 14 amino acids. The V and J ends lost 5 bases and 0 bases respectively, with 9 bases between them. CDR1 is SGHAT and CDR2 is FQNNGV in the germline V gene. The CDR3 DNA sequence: TGTGCCAGCAGCCCATTTTCTAGCACAGATACGCAGTATTTT. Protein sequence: CASSPFSSTDTQYF.

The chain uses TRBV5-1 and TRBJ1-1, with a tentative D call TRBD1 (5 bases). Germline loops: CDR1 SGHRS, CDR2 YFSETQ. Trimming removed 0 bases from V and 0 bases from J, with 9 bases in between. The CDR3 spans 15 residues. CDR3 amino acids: CASSLAGTLNTEAFF. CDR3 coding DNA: TGCGCCAGCAGCTTGGCCGGGACTTTGAACACTGAAGCTTTCTTT. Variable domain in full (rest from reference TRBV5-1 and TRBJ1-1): KAGVTQTPRYLIKTRGQQVTLSCSPISGHRSVSWYQQTPGQGLQFLFEYFSETQRNKGNFPGRFSGRQFSNSRSEMNVSTLELGDSALYLCASSLAGTLNTEAFFGQGTRLTVV.

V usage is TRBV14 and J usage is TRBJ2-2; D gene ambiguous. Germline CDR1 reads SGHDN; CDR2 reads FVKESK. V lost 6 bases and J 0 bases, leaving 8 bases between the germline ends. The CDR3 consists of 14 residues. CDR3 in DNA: TGTGCCAGCAGGCTAGAAGCGAACACCGGGGAGCTGTTTTTT. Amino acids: CASRLEANTGELFF.

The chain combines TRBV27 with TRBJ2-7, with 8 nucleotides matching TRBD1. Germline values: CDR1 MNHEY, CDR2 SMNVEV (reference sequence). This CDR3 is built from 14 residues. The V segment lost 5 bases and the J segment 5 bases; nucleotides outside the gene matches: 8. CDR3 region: CASSPGQVLHEQYF. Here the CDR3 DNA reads TGTGCCAGCAGTCCGGGACAGGTGCTACACGAGCAGTACTTC.

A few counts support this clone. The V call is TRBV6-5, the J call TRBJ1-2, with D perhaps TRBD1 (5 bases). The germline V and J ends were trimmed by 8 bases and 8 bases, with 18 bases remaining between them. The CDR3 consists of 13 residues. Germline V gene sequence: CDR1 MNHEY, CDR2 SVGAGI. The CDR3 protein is CASGGGKSWGYTF. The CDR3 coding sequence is TGTGCCAGCGGCGGGGGGAAGTCTTGGGGCTACACCTTC.

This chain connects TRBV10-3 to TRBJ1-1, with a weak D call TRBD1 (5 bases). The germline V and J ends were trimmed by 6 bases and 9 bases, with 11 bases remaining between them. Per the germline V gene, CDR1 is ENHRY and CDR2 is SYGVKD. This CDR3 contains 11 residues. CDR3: CAIRQEGKAFF. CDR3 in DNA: TGTGCCATCAGACAGGAGGGGAAAGCTTTCTTT.

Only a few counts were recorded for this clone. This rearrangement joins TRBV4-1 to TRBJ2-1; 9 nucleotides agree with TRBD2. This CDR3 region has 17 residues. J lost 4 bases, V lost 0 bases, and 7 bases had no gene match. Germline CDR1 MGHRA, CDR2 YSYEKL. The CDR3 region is CASSQDRPSGVYNEQFF. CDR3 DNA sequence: TGCGCCAGCAGCCAAGACCGCCCTAGCGGGGTTTACAATGAGCAGTTCTTC.

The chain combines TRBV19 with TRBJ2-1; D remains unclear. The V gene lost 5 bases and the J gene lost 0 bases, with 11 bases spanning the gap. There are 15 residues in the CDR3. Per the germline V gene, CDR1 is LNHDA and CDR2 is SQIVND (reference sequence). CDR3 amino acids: CASSEDQSSYNEQFF. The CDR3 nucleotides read TGTGCCAGTAGTGAGGACCAGAGCTCCTACAATGAGCAGTTCTTC.

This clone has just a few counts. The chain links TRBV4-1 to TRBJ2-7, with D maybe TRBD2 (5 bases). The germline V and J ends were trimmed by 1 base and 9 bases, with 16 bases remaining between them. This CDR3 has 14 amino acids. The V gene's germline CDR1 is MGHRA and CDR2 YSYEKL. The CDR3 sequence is CASSQVSGGGLQYF. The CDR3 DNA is TGCGCCAGCAGCCAAGTTTCCGGAGGCGGGCTGCAGTACTTC.

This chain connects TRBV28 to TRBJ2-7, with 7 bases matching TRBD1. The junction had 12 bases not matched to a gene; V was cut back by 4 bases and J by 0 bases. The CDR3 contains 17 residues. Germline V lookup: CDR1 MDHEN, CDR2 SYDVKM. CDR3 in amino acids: CASSSPGGRGPSYEQYF. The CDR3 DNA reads TGTGCCAGCAGTTCACCAGGGGGTAGAGGACCCTCCTACGAGCAGTACTTC.

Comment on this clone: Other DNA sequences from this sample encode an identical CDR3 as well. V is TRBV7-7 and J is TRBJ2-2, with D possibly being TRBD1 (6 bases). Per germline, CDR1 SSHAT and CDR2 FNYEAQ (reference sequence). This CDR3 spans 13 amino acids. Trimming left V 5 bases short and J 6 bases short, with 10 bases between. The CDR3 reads CASSPSGAGELFF. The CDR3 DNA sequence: TGTGCCAGCAGCCCGTCAGGGGCCGGGGAGCTGTTTTTT.

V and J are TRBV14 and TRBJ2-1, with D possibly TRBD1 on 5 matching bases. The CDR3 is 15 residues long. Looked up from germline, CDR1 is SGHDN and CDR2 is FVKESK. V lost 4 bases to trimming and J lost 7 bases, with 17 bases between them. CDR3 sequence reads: CASSLLSAGRNEQFF. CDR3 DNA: TGTGCCAGCAGCCTACTATCGGCAGGGCGGAATGAGCAGTTCTTC. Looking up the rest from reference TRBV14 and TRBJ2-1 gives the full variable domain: EAGVTQFPSHSVIEKGQTVTLRCDPISGHDNLYWYRRVMGKEIKFLLHFVKESKQDESGMPNNRFLAERTGGTYSTLKVQPAELEDSGVYFCASSLLSAGRNEQFFGPGTRLTVL.

CDR3 amino acids: CASSSGTGLHGYTF. CDR3 DNA sequence: TGTGCCAGCAGCTCCGGGACAGGGCTGCATGGCTACACCTTC. The chain links TRBV7-9 to TRBJ1-2, with 9 positions matching TRBD1. The CDR3 covers 14 residues. From germline, CDR1 is SEHNR and CDR2 FQNEAQ (reference sequence). V lost 4 bases to trimming and J lost 6 bases; unmatched junction nucleotides: 6.

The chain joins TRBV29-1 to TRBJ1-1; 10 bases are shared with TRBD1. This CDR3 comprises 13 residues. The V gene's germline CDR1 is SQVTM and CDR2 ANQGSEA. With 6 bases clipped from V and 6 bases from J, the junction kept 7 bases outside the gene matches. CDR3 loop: CSVSRDRGSEAFF. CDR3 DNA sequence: TGCAGCGTCTCCCGGGACAGGGGCTCTGAAGCTTTCTTT.

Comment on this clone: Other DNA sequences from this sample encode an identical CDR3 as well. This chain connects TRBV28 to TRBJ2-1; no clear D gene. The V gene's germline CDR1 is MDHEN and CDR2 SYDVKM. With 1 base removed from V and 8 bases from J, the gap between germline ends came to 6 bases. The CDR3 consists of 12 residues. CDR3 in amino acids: CASSLSVYEQFF. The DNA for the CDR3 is TGTGCCAGCAGTTTATCGGTTTATGAGCAGTTCTTC.

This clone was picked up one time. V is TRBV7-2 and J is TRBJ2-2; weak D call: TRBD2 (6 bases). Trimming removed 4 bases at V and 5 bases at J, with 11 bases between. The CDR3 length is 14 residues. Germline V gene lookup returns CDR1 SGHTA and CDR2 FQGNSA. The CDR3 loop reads CASSSAGRTGELFF. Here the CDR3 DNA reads TGTGCCAGCAGCTCGGCAGGGAGGACCGGGGAGCTGTTTTTT. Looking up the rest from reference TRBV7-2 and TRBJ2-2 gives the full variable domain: GAGVSQSPSNKVTEKGKDVELRCDPISGHTALYWYRQSLGQGLEFLIYFQGNSAPDKSGLPSDRFSAERTGGSVSTLTIQRTQQEDSAVYLCASSSAGRTGELFFGEGSRLTVL.

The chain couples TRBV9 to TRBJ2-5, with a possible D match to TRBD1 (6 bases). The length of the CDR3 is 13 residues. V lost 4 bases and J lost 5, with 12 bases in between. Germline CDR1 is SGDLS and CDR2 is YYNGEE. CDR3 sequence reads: CASSIQGWETQYF. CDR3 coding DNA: TGTGCCAGCAGCATACAGGGATGGGAGACCCAGTACTTC.

CDR3: CASSQEWQGYTF. CDR3 bases: TGTGCCAGCAGCCAAGAGTGGCAGGGCTACACCTTC. The gene calls are TRBV14 and TRBJ1-2; no definite D call. The CDR3 is 12 amino acids. Looked up from germline, CDR1 is SGHDN and CDR2 is FVKESK. Trimming took 0 bases from V and 8 from J, leaving 7 bases between them.

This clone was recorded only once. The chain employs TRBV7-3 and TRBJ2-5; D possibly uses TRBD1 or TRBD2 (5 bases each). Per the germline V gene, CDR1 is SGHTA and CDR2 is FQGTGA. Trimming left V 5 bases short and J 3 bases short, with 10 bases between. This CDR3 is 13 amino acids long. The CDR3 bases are TGTGCCAGCAGCCGAGGGGTTAAAGAGACCCAGTACTTC. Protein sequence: CASSRGVKETQYF.

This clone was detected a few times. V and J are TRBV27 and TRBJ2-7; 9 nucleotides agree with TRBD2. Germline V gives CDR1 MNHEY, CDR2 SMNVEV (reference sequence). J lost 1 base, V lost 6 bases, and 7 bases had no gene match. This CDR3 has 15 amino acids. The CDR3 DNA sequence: TGTGCCAGCAGCAAAATAGCGGGAGCTTCCTACGAGCAGTACTTC. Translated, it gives CASSKIAGASYEQYF.

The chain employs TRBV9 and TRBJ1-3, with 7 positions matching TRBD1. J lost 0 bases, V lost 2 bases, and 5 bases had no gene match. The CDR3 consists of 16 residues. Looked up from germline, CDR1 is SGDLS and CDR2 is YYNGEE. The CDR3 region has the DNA TGTGCCAGCAGCGTTGGTACAGGGGACTCTGGAAACACCATATATTTT. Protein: CASSVGTGDSGNTIYF.

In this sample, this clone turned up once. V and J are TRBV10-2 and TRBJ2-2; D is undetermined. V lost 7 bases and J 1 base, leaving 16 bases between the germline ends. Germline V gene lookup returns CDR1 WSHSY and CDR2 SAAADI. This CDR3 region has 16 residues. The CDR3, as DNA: TGCGCCAGCATAGAATTAGGAGCCGGGAACACCGGGGAGCTGTTTTTT. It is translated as CASIELGAGNTGELFF.

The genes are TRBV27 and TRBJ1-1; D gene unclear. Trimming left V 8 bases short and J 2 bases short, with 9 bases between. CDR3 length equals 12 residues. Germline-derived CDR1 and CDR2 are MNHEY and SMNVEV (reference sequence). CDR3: CASGRVNTEAFF. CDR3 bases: TGTGCCAGCGGAAGAGTCAACACTGAAGCTTTCTTT.

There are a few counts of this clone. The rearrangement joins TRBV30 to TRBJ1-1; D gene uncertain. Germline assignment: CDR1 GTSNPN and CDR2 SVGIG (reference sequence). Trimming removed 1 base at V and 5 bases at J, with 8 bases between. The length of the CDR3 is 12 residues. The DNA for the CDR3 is TGTGCCTGGAGTGAGAGTTGGACTGAAGCTTTCTTT. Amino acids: CAWSESWTEAFF.